These T cell receptor beta chains were read from a single sample in a study of cytomegalovirus exposure and HLA in healthy donors. This table comes from immunoSEQ multiplex PCR, and its TCRdb copy is limited to in-frame clones, with some not included. The sample has 150,000 to 250,000 clones; approximately 85% are singletons. Sequencing was performed on PBMCs. Receptors were obtained from a girl aged 5-17 years in good health and CMV-seropositive. Both conserved end residues are part of each CDR3. Each record gives: V gene, D gene, J gene, clone size, CDR3 protein, CDR3 DNA. The D gene is left open where the match is weak. Clone sizes are given selectively: once, few, many, or a class where the clone is expanded.

v_gene: TRBV5-6; d_gene: TRBD1; j_gene: TRBJ2-7; abundance: -; CDR3aa: CASSSGRDRISYEQYF; CDR3nt: TGTGCCAGCAGCTCGGGCCGGGACAGAATATCCTACGAGCAGTACTTC
v_gene: TRBV4-3; d_gene: -; j_gene: TRBJ1-2; abundance: once; CDR3aa: CASSRGGAGDYGYTF; CDR3nt: TGCGCCAGCAGCCGGGGGGGGGCCGGTGACTATGGCTACACCTTC
v_gene: TRBV18; d_gene: -; j_gene: TRBJ1-2; abundance: -; CDR3aa: CASSPPVREGYGYTF; CDR3nt: TGTGCCAGCTCACCACCGGTACGGGAGGGCTATGGCTACACCTTC
v_gene: TRBV7-2; d_gene: -; j_gene: TRBJ2-5; abundance: once; CDR3aa: CASSLVGGAGETQYF; CDR3nt: TGTGCCAGCAGCTTGGTAGGGGGGGCCGGGGAGACCCAGTACTTC
v_gene: TRBV9; d_gene: -; j_gene: TRBJ2-3; abundance: -; CDR3aa: CASSDPPVARSDTQYF; CDR3nt: TGTGCCAGCAGCGACCCCCCTGTGGCGCGGTCAGATACGCAGTATTTT
v_gene: TRBV7-8; d_gene: -; j_gene: TRBJ1-2; abundance: -; CDR3aa: CASSLAWSEKMIHTF; CDR3nt: TGTGCCAGCAGCTTAGCATGGAGTGAAAAGATGATCCACACCTTC
v_gene: TRBV15; d_gene: TRBD1; j_gene: TRBJ2-3; abundance: -; CDR3aa: CATSIDQGGTDTQYF; CDR3nt: TGTGCCACCAGCATCGACCAGGGGGGCACAGATACGCAGTATTTT
v_gene: TRBV6-1; d_gene: TRBD1; j_gene: TRBJ1-2; abundance: -; CDR3aa: CASSGQGAHSYGYTF; CDR3nt: TGTGCCAGCAGTGGACAGGGGGCGCACAGCTATGGCTACACCTTC
v_gene: TRBV9; d_gene: -; j_gene: TRBJ2-3; abundance: -; CDR3aa: CASSVGRGALTDTQYF; CDR3nt: TGTGCCAGCAGCGTTGGTCGGGGGGCCCTCACAGATACGCAGTATTTT
v_gene: TRBV7-2; d_gene: TRBD2; j_gene: TRBJ2-1; abundance: -; CDR3aa: CASSLVPSGGSYNEQFF; CDR3nt: TGTGCCAGCAGCTTAGTCCCTAGCGGGGGCTCCTACAATGAGCAGTTCTTC
v_gene: TRBV21-1; d_gene: -; j_gene: TRBJ2-1; abundance: once; CDR3aa: CASSNGLAGGPGEFF; CDR3nt: TGTGCCAGCAGCAACGGACTAGCGGGGGGGCCTGGGGAGTTCTTC
v_gene: TRBV19; d_gene: -; j_gene: TRBJ1-5; abundance: -; CDR3aa: CASSIGTPGRQPQHF; CDR3nt: TGTGCCAGTAGTATCGGGACACCCGGGAGGCAGCCCCAGCATTTT
v_gene: TRBV30; d_gene: -; j_gene: TRBJ1-2; abundance: few; CDR3aa: CAWSSSRARGTF; CDR3nt: TGTGCCTGGAGTTCAAGTCGGGCTCGGGGCACCTTC
v_gene: TRBV2; d_gene: -; j_gene: TRBJ2-7; abundance: -; CDR3aa: CASSEALGIEQYF; CDR3nt: TGTGCCAGCAGTGAAGCGCTAGGAATCGAGCAGTACTTC
v_gene: TRBV30; d_gene: -; j_gene: TRBJ2-1; abundance: -; CDR3aa: CAWSLLNEQFF; CDR3nt: TGTGCCTGGAGTCTTCTTAATGAGCAGTTCTTC
v_gene: TRBV5-1; d_gene: TRBD2; j_gene: TRBJ2-1; abundance: -; CDR3aa: CASSSTSGGAQEQFF; CDR3nt: TGCGCCAGCAGCAGCACTAGCGGGGGGGCCCAGGAGCAGTTCTTC
v_gene: TRBV2; d_gene: -; j_gene: TRBJ1-4; abundance: -; CDR3aa: CASRGTMGEKLFF; CDR3nt: TGTGCCAGCAGGGGGACAATGGGGGAAAAACTGTTTTTT
v_gene: TRBV5-4; d_gene: TRBD2; j_gene: TRBJ2-3; abundance: few; CDR3aa: CASSLEGGGAPTQYF; CDR3nt: TGTGCCAGCAGCTTGGAAGGCGGGGGGGCCCCTACGCAGTATTTT
v_gene: TRBV11-2; d_gene: TRBD2; j_gene: TRBJ2-5; abundance: -; CDR3aa: CASSTGGKETQYF; CDR3nt: TGTGCCAGCAGCACGGGGGGGAAAGAGACCCAGTACTTC
v_gene: TRBV7-9; d_gene: -; j_gene: TRBJ2-7; abundance: -; CDR3aa: CASSSLQVSSYEQYF; CDR3nt: TGTGCCAGCAGCTCACTACAGGTTAGCTCCTACGAGCAGTACTTC
v_gene: TRBV6-1; d_gene: TRBD1; j_gene: TRBJ2-1; abundance: few; CDR3aa: CASSRQGSSYNEQFF; CDR3nt: TGTGCCAGCAGTCGACAGGGGAGCTCCTACAATGAGCAGTTCTTC
v_gene: TRBV2; d_gene: -; j_gene: TRBJ1-3; abundance: -; CDR3aa: CASRRSEADSSGNTIYF; CDR3nt: TGTGCCAGCAGGAGATCGGAAGCGGACTCCTCTGGAAACACCATATATTTT
v_gene: TRBV4-2; d_gene: TRBD2; j_gene: TRBJ2-3; abundance: -; CDR3aa: CASSPVLAEDTDTQYF; CDR3nt: TGTGCCAGCAGCCCCGTTCTAGCGGAGGACACAGATACGCAGTATTTT
v_gene: TRBV7-2; d_gene: -; j_gene: TRBJ2-7; abundance: -; CDR3aa: CASSFRGGETYEQYF; CDR3nt: TGTGCCAGCAGCTTTCGTGGCGGGGAAACCTACGAGCAGTACTTC
v_gene: TRBV7-2; d_gene: -; j_gene: TRBJ2-7; abundance: -; CDR3aa: CASSLARGDEQYF; CDR3nt: TGTGCCAGCAGCTTAGCGCGAGGAGACGAGCAGTACTTC
v_gene: TRBV7-2; d_gene: TRBD2; j_gene: TRBJ2-1; abundance: -; CDR3aa: CASSLGFGSGGPYYNEQFF; CDR3nt: TGTGCCAGCAGCTTAGGGTTCGGTAGCGGGGGCCCCTACTACAATGAGCAGTTCTTC
v_gene: TRBV4-3; d_gene: TRBD2; j_gene: TRBJ2-1; abundance: -; CDR3aa: CASSQEVAGGNNEQFF; CDR3nt: TGCGCCAGCAGCCAAGAGGTTGCGGGGGGAAACAATGAGCAGTTCTTC
v_gene: TRBV4-3; d_gene: -; j_gene: TRBJ1-3; abundance: -; CDR3aa: CASSQDVASGNTIYF; CDR3nt: TGCGCCAGCAGCCAAGATGTGGCCTCTGGAAACACCATATATTTT
v_gene: TRBV7-2; d_gene: -; j_gene: TRBJ1-1; abundance: -; CDR3aa: CASSLLGGALNTEAFF; CDR3nt: TGTGCCAGCAGCTTACTTGGGGGGGCCTTGAACACTGAAGCTTTCTTT
v_gene: TRBV2; d_gene: -; j_gene: TRBJ1-1; abundance: few; CDR3aa: CASSANTANTEAFF; CDR3nt: TGTGCCAGCAGTGCCAATACAGCGAACACTGAAGCTTTCTTT
v_gene: TRBV11-3; d_gene: -; j_gene: TRBJ2-5; abundance: -; CDR3aa: CASSFSSGNQETQYF; CDR3nt: TGTGCCAGCAGCTTTTCTTCAGGTAACCAAGAGACCCAGTACTTC
v_gene: TRBV6-1; d_gene: TRBD1; j_gene: TRBJ2-1; abundance: few; CDR3aa: CASSEALDRGRHEQFF; CDR3nt: TGTGCCAGCAGTGAAGCTTTGGACAGGGGTCGGCATGAGCAGTTCTTC
v_gene: TRBV7-2; d_gene: -; j_gene: TRBJ2-2; abundance: few; CDR3aa: CASSLAGRHTGELFF; CDR3nt: TGTGCCAGCAGCTTAGCAGGCAGGCACACCGGGGAGCTGTTTTTT
v_gene: TRBV5-1; d_gene: -; j_gene: TRBJ2-1; abundance: -; CDR3aa: CASSLGDSNEQFF; CDR3nt: TGCGCCAGCAGCTTGGGTGACAGCAATGAGCAGTTCTTC
v_gene: TRBV5-1; d_gene: -; j_gene: TRBJ2-3; abundance: once; CDR3aa: CASSATGVVQDTQYF; CDR3nt: TGCGCCAGCAGCGCGACGGGGGTGGTTCAAGATACGCAGTATTTT
v_gene: TRBV9; d_gene: TRBD2; j_gene: TRBJ2-5; abundance: -; CDR3aa: CASSVFALAGPETQYF; CDR3nt: TGTGCCAGCAGCGTTTTCGCCCTAGCGGGGCCGGAGACCCAGTACTTC
v_gene: TRBV19; d_gene: TRBD2; j_gene: TRBJ2-1; abundance: -; CDR3aa: CASSIPLAGSSYNEQFF; CDR3nt: TGTGCCAGTAGTATACCACTAGCGGGGAGCTCCTACAATGAGCAGTTCTTC
v_gene: TRBV4-2; d_gene: TRBD2; j_gene: TRBJ2-1; abundance: few; CDR3aa: CASSQDISGGADEQFF; CDR3nt: TGTGCCAGCAGCCAAGACATAAGCGGGGGGGCAGATGAGCAGTTCTTC
v_gene: TRBV6-5; d_gene: -; j_gene: TRBJ1-3; abundance: -; CDR3aa: CASQRYAGNTIYF; CDR3nt: TGTGCCAGCCAGAGGTACGCTGGAAACACCATATATTTT
v_gene: TRBV19; d_gene: -; j_gene: TRBJ1-1; abundance: -; CDR3aa: CASSEGGLEAFF; CDR3nt: TGTGCCAGTAGCGAAGGAGGGCTTGAAGCTTTCTTT
v_gene: TRBV30; d_gene: TRBD2; j_gene: TRBJ2-7; abundance: -; CDR3aa: CAWTRLAGDEQYF; CDR3nt: TGTGCCTGGACCCGACTAGCGGGGGACGAGCAGTACTTC
v_gene: TRBV18; d_gene: TRBD1; j_gene: TRBJ1-2; abundance: -; CDR3aa: CASSRSGQGRNGYTF; CDR3nt: TGTGCCAGCTCACGGTCTGGACAGGGCAGGAATGGCTACACCTTC
v_gene: TRBV7-2; d_gene: TRBD1; j_gene: TRBJ1-2; abundance: -; CDR3aa: CASSSWTGATIGYTF; CDR3nt: TGTGCCAGCAGCTCGTGGACAGGGGCGACGATTGGCTACACCTTC
v_gene: TRBV28; d_gene: -; j_gene: TRBJ1-2; abundance: -; CDR3aa: CASSSRQTYGYTF; CDR3nt: TGTGCCAGCAGCTCTCGACAGACCTATGGCTACACCTTC
v_gene: TRBV9; d_gene: TRBD1; j_gene: TRBJ1-1; abundance: once; CDR3aa: CASRAGQGSHTEAFF; CDR3nt: TGTGCCAGCAGAGCCGGACAGGGAAGTCACACTGAAGCTTTCTTT
v_gene: TRBV30; d_gene: -; j_gene: TRBJ1-6; abundance: -; CDR3aa: CAWNFPRGRNSPLHF; CDR3nt: TGTGCCTGGAACTTCCCCCGGGGGAGGAATTCACCCCTCCACTTT
v_gene: TRBV5-6; d_gene: -; j_gene: TRBJ2-7; abundance: -; CDR3aa: CASSLGGLDEQYF; CDR3nt: TGTGCCAGCAGCTTGGGGGGGCTTGACGAGCAGTACTTC
v_gene: TRBV6-6; d_gene: TRBD2; j_gene: TRBJ2-1; abundance: -; CDR3aa: CASTGGGRYNEQFF; CDR3nt: TGTGCCAGCACCGGCGGGGGGCGATACAATGAGCAGTTCTTC
v_gene: TRBV28; d_gene: TRBD1; j_gene: TRBJ2-5; abundance: -; CDR3aa: CASRSGDRGEETQYF; CDR3nt: TGTGCCAGCAGGTCCGGGGACAGGGGCGAAGAGACCCAGTACTTC
v_gene: TRBV5-6; d_gene: TRBD2; j_gene: TRBJ2-3; abundance: -; CDR3aa: CASSLERGFLSDTQYF; CDR3nt: TGTGCCAGCAGCTTGGAGCGGGGGTTTCTCTCGGATACGCAGTATTTT
v_gene: TRBV7-2; d_gene: TRBD1; j_gene: TRBJ2-2; abundance: -; CDR3aa: CASSLRQGKIANTGELFF; CDR3nt: TGTGCCAGCAGCTTGAGACAGGGAAAAATCGCGAACACCGGGGAGCTGTTTTTT
v_gene: TRBV13; d_gene: -; j_gene: TRBJ1-1; abundance: -; CDR3aa: CASSNGVMGTEAFF; CDR3nt: TGTGCCAGCAGCAACGGGGTCATGGGCACTGAAGCTTTCTTT
v_gene: TRBV7-2; d_gene: TRBD2; j_gene: TRBJ2-7; abundance: -; CDR3aa: CASSLAGLSSYEQYF; CDR3nt: TGTGCCAGCAGCCTAGCGGGGCTGAGCTCCTACGAGCAGTACTTC
v_gene: TRBV5-4; d_gene: TRBD2; j_gene: TRBJ2-2; abundance: -; CDR3aa: CASSSLAGGTGELFF; CDR3nt: TGTGCCAGCAGCTCACTAGCGGGGGGGACCGGGGAGCTGTTTTTT
v_gene: TRBV7-2; d_gene: TRBD2; j_gene: TRBJ2-7; abundance: -; CDR3aa: CASSLSTSAAYEQYF; CDR3nt: TGTGCCAGCAGCCTCTCGACTAGCGCGGCCTACGAGCAGTACTTC
v_gene: TRBV7-6; d_gene: TRBD1; j_gene: TRBJ2-7; abundance: -; CDR3aa: CASSSTGVYEQYF; CDR3nt: TGTGCCAGCAGCTCAACAGGGGTCTACGAGCAGTACTTC
v_gene: TRBV6-1; d_gene: TRBD2; j_gene: TRBJ2-1; abundance: -; CDR3aa: CASSVTSGDYNEQFF; CDR3nt: TGTGCCAGCAGCGTGACTAGCGGGGACTACAATGAGCAGTTCTTC
v_gene: TRBV2; d_gene: TRBD2; j_gene: TRBJ2-3; abundance: -; CDR3aa: CASSPLASGGADTQYF; CDR3nt: TGTGCCAGCAGCCCCTTGGCGAGCGGGGGGGCTGATACGCAGTATTTT
v_gene: TRBV6-5; d_gene: TRBD1; j_gene: TRBJ1-2; abundance: once; CDR3aa: CASRTGELKGYTF; CDR3nt: TGTGCCAGCAGGACAGGGGAGTTGAAAGGCTACACCTTC